The present T cell receptor beta chain was sequenced within a study of control samples from healthy donors and cancer patients. Clones were read by immunoSEQ multiplex PCR, and TCRdb kept only the in-frame ones, dropping some. The sample carries under 450,000 clones, 90% recorded once. Germline loops: CDR1 SGHAT, CDR2 FQNNGV. V was clipped by 5 bases and J by 4 bases; unmatched bases: 5. CDR3 length: 15 residues. Sequenced: PBMCs. The receptor's source is a man aged 35 to 55 with head and neck cancer. The gene calls are TRBV11-2 and TRBJ2-2, with 9 positions matching TRBD1. CDR3 sequence reads: CASSPRDRVTGELFF. CDR3 coding DNA: TGTGCCAGCAGCCCTCGGGACAGGGTCACCGGGGAGCTGTTTTTT. Full variable domain (rest looked up from reference TRBV11-2 and TRBJ2-2): EAGVAQSPRYKIIEKRQSVAFWCNPISGHATLYWYQQILGQGPKLLIQFQNNGVVDDSQLPKDRFSAERLKGVDSTLKIQPAKLEDSAVYLCASSPRDRVTGELFFGEGSRLTVL.